This TCR beta chain was recorded in a study of T cell repertoires in cytomegalovirus infection. The overall study: Based on public TCR beta signatures, there were indications of CMV infection and of a matching HLA type. General study results and limits: The ex vivo response was dominated by HLA-C-restricted CMV-specific TCR beta clonotypes.

TCRdb analysed the reads with MiXCR anew, one entry per CDR3 protein. The sample holds 200,000 to 300,000 distinct CDR3 sequences; roughly an eighth are singletons and the top ten take around 8.7%. The CDR3 covers 15 residues. Trimming took 1 base from V and 5 from J; bases not matched to a gene: 4. Germline V gives CDR1 LGHNA, CDR2 YNFKEQ. The sample holds a few counts of this clonotype. What it binds is unknown. The rearrangement joins TRBV4-2 to TRBJ1-5; 8 bases are a match to TRBD1. This receptor was taken from a human donor in good health (CMV status not recorded). Some clones in this sample may be carry-over from other donors' samples. The specimen sequenced was PBMCs. The CDR3 DNA reads TGTGCCAGCAGCCAAGGATTACAGGGGGATCAGCCCCAGCATTTT. Protein product: CASSQGLQGDQPQHF.